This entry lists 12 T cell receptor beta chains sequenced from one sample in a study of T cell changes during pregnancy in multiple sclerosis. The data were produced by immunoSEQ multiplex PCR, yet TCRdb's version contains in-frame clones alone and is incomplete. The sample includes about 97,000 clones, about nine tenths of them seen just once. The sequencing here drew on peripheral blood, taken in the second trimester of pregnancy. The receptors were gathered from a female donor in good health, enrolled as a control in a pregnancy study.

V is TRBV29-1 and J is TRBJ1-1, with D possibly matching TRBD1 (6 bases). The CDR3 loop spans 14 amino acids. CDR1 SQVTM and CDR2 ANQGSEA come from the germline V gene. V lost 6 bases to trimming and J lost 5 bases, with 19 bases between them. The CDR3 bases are TGCAGCGTCCAAGGACAGAACATCGGAACTGAAGCTTTCTTT. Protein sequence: CSVQGQNIGTEAFF.

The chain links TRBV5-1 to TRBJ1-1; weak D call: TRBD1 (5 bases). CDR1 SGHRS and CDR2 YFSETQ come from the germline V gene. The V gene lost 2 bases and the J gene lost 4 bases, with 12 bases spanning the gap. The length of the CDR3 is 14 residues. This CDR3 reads CASSFSGGITEAFF. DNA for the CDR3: TGCGCCAGCAGCTTCTCCGGGGGGATCACTGAAGCTTTCTTT.

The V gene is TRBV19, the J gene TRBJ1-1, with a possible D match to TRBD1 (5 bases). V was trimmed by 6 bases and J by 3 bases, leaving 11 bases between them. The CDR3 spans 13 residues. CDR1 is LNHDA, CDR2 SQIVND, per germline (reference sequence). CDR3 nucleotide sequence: TGTGCCAGTAGGGCGGGGGGGGACACTGAAGCTTTCTTT. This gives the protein CASRAGGDTEAFF.

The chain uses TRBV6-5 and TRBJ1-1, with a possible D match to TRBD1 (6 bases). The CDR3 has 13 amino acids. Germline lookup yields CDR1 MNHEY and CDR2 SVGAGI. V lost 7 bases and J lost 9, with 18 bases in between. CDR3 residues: CASTPEVRGKAFF. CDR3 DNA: TGTGCCAGCACCCCCGAAGTGAGGGGGAAAGCTTTCTTT.

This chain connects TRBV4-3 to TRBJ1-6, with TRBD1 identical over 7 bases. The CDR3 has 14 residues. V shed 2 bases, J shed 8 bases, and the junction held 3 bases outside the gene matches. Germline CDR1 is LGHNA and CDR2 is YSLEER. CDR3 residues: CASSQKGGYSPLHF. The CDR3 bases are TGCGCCAGCAGCCAAAAAGGGGGCTATTCACCCCTCCACTTT.

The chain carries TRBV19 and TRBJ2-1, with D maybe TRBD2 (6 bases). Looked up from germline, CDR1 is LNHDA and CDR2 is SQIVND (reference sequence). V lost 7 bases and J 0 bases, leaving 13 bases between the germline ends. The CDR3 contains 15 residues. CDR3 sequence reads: CASTPAGSSYNEQFF. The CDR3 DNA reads TGTGCCAGTACCCCTGCCGGGAGCTCCTACAATGAGCAGTTCTTC.

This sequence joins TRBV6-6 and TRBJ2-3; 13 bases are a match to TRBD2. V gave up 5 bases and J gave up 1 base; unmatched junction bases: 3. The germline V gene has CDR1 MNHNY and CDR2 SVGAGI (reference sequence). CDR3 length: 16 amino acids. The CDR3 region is CASSHGTSGGTDTQYF. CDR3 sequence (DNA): TGTGCCAGCAGTCACGGGACTAGCGGGGGCACAGATACGCAGTATTTT.

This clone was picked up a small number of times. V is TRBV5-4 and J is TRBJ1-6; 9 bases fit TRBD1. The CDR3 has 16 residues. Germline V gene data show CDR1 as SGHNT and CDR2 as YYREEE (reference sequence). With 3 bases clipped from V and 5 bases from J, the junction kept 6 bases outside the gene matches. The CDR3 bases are TGTGCCAGCAGCTCGCCGGGACAGGGAGATAATTCACCCCTCCACTTT. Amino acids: CASSSPGQGDNSPLHF.

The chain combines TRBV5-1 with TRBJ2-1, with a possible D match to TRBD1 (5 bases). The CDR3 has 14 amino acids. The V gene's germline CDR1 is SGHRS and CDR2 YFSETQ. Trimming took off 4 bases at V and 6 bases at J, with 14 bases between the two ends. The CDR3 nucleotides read TGCGCCAGCAGCATGGAAGGGGCCGGCAATGAGCAGTTCTTC. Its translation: CASSMEGAGNEQFF.

CDR3 loop: CASSTRGFEEQFF. The DNA of the CDR3 is TGTGCCAGCAGCACCAGAGGATTTGAGGAGCAGTTCTTC. V is TRBV11-3 and J is TRBJ2-1; D is unresolved. The CDR3 contains 13 residues. Between the trimmed V and J ends, which lost 5 bases and 10 bases, there was a span of 15 bases. In germline, CDR1 is SGHNT, CDR2 YENEEA.

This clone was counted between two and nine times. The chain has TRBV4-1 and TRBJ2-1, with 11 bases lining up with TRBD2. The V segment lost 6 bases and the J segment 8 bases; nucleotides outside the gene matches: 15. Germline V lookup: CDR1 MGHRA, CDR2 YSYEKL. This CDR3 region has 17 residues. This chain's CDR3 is CASRPGLAVPSRDEQFF. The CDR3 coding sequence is TGCGCCAGCAGACCGGGACTAGCGGTTCCCTCGAGGGATGAGCAGTTCTTC.

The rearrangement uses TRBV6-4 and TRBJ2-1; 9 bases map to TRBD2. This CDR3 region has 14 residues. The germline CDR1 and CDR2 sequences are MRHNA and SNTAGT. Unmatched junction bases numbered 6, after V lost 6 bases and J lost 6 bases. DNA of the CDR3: TGTGCCAGCAGCCAGGGGACTAGCTCCAATGAGCAGTTCTTC. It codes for CASSQGTSSNEQFF.